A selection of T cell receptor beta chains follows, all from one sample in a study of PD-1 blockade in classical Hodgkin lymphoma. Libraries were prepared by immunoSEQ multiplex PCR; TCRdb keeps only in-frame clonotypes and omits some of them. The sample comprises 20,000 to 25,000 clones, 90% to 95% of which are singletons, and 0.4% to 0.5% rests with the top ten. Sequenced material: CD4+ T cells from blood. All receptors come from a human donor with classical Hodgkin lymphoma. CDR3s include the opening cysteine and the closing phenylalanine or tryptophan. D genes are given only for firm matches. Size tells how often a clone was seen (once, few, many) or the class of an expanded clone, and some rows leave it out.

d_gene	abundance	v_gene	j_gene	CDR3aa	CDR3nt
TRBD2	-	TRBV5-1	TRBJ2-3	CASSLWLAGAGDTQYF	TGCGCCAGCAGCTTGTGGCTAGCGGGAGCAGGAGATACGCAGTATTTT
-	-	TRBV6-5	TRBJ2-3	CASSTGRVGTQYF	TGTGCCAGCAGTACAGGGCGGGTAGGGACGCAGTATTTT
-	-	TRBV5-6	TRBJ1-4	CASSWGPRGNEKLFF	TGTGCCAGCAGCTGGGGGCCCCGGGGGAATGAAAAACTGTTTTTT
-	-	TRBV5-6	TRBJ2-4	CASSLTGSGAKDF	TGTGCCAGCAGCTTGACGGGTTCGGGGGCTAAGGACTTC
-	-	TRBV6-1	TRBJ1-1	CASSSFTSNTEAFF	TGTGCCAGCAGCTCTTTTACCTCGAACACTGAAGCTTTCTTT
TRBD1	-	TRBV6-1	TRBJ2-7	CASSPGQGGNYEQYF	TGTGCCAGCAGTCCCGGACAGGGGGGAAACTACGAGCAGTACTTC
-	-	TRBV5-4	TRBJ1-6	CASSLGNRILLNSPLHF	TGTGCCAGCAGCTTGGGAAACAGGATCCTCCTAAATTCACCCCTCCACTTT
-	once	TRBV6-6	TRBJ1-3	CASSRNSGDSGNTIYF	TGTGCCAGCAGTAGAAACAGCGGAGACTCTGGAAACACCATATATTTT
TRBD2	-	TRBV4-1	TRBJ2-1	CASSQDAWTSGFSPTYNEQFF	TGCGCCAGCAGCCAAGATGCATGGACTAGCGGGTTCTCCCCCACATACAATGAGCAGTTCTTC
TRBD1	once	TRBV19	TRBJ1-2	CASSSLRGQGFGGYTF	TGTGCCAGTAGTAGTCTCCGCGGACAGGGATTTGGCGGCTACACCTTC
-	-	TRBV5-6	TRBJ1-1	CASSLGPRGGTEAFF	TGTGCCAGCAGCTTGGGTCCCAGGGGAGGGACTGAAGCTTTCTTT
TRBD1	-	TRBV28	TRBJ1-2	CASSPTGVENYGYTF	TGTGCCAGCAGTCCAACAGGGGTGGAAAACTATGGCTACACCTTC
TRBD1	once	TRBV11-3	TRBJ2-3	CASSRTGTATDTQYF	TGTGCCAGCAGCCGAACCGGGACAGCCACAGATACGCAGTATTTT
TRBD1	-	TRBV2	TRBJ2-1	CASRGDRNEQFF	TGTGCCAGCAGGGGGGACAGAAATGAGCAGTTCTTC
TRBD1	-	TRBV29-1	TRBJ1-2	CSSFRPGTETGGYTF	TGCAGCTCCTTCCGGCCCGGGACAGAGACAGGTGGCTACACCTTC
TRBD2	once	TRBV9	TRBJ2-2	CASSARTSGTGGELFF	TGTGCCAGCAGCGCTCGGACTAGCGGGACGGGCGGGGAGCTGTTTTTT
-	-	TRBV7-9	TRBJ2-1	CASSLMRGSYNEQFF	TGTGCCAGCAGCTTAATGCGCGGGTCCTACAATGAGCAGTTCTTC
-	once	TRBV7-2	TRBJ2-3	CASSFTSGHTDTQYF	TGTGCCAGCAGCTTTACCTCCGGCCACACAGATACGCAGTATTTT
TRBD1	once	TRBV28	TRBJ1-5	CASSLTTGTGNQPQHF	TGTGCCAGCAGTTTGACGACCGGGACAGGCAATCAGCCCCAGCATTTT
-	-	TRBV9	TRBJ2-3	CASFPIVDTQYF	TGTGCCAGCTTTCCTATTGTGGATACGCAGTATTTT
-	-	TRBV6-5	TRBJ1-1	CASSFDRNTEAFF	TGTGCCAGCAGTTTCGACCGAAATACTGAAGCTTTCTTT
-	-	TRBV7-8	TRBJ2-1	CASSLPGNLYNEQFF	TGTGCCAGCAGCTTACCAGGGAATTTGTACAATGAGCAGTTCTTC
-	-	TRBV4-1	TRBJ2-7	CASSQGIILGGGKYEQYF	TGCGCCAGCAGCCAAGGAATCATACTTGGAGGGGGCAAGTACGAGCAGTACTTC
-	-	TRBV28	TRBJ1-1	CASSTLGGMNTEAFF	TGTGCCAGCAGTACCCTTGGGGGTATGAACACTGAAGCTTTCTTT
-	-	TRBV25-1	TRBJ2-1	CASSGSSSYNEQFF	TGTGCCAGCAGTGGATCGAGCTCCTACAATGAGCAGTTCTTC
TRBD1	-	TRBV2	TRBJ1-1	CASSQQGGDTEAFF	TGTGCCAGCAGTCAACAGGGGGGAGATACTGAAGCTTTCTTT
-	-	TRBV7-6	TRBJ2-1	CASSLDIRNEQFF	TGTGCCAGCAGCTTAGATATTAGAAATGAGCAGTTCTTC
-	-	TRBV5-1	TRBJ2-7	CASSPKTSTADEQYF	TGCGCCAGCAGCCCCAAAACCTCGACGGCGGACGAGCAGTACTTC
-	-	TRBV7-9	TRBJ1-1	CASSLPFRNTEAFF	TGTGCCAGCAGCCTCCCCTTTCGTAACACTGAAGCTTTCTTT
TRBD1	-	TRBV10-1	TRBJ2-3	CASSRRTGQPTDTQYF	TGCGCCAGCAGCCGTAGGACAGGGCAGCCGACAGATACGCAGTATTTT
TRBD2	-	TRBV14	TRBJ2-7	CASSRDGIAGEREQYF	TGTGCCAGCAGCCGTGACGGAATAGCGGGAGAACGAGAGCAGTACTTC
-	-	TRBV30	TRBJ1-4	CAWQGARKLFF	TGTGCCTGGCAGGGTGCGAGGAAACTGTTTTTT
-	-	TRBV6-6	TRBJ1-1	CASSLPGTRGRPEAFF	TGTGCCAGCAGTTTACCCGGAACCAGGGGTCGTCCTGAAGCTTTCTTT
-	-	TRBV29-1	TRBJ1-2	CSTAGLSQDNYGYTF	TGCAGCACTGCGGGATTGTCACAAGATAACTATGGCTACACCTTC
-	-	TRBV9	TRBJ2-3	CASSVDPFQGPDTQYF	TGTGCCAGCAGCGTAGACCCGTTCCAGGGCCCAGATACGCAGTATTTT
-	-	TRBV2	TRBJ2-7	CASKVGYGAYEQYF	TGTGCCAGTAAGGTGGGCTACGGAGCCTACGAGCAGTACTTC
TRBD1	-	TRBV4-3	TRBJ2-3	CASSREAGTGRTDTQYF	TGCGCCAGCAGCCGCGAAGCCGGGACAGGGCGCACAGATACGCAGTATTTT
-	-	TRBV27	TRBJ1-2	CASSGGIAYGYTF	TGTGCCAGCAGTGGGGGGATTGCCTATGGCTACACCTTC
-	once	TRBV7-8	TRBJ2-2	CASSRVGRPRGGELFF	TGTGCCAGCAGCCGCGTGGGACGCCCAAGGGGCGGGGAGCTGTTTTTT
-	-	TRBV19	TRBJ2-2	CASRLQMNTGELFF	TGTGCCAGTAGACTGCAGATGAACACCGGGGAGCTGTTTTTT
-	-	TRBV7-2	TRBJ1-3	CASRSSGLSGNTIYF	TGTGCCAGCAGGTCCTCAGGCCTCTCTGGAAACACCATATATTTT
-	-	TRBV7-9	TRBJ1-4	CASSLASNEKLFF	TGTGCCAGCAGCTTAGCATCTAATGAAAAACTGTTTTTT
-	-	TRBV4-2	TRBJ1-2	CASSQSPGYGYTF	TGTGCCAGCAGCCAAAGTCCTGGCTATGGCTACACCTTC
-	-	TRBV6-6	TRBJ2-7	CASSLTGTLTYEQYF	TGTGCCAGCAGTCTTACCGGGACCCTGACCTACGAGCAGTACTTC
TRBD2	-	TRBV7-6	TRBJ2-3	CASSLAIAGTSGTADTQYF	TGTGCCAGCAGCTTAGCGATCGCCGGGACTAGCGGGACAGCGGATACGCAGTATTTT
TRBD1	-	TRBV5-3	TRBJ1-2	CARWEKAGTGLNYGYTF	TGTGCCAGATGGGAGAAAGCCGGGACAGGGTTGAACTATGGCTACACCTTC
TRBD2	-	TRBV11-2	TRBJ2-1	CASSLGRRDYSFRNEQFF	TGTGCCAGCAGCTTAGGTCGTCGGGACTATTCTTTTAGGAATGAGCAGTTCTTC
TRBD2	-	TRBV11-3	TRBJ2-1	CASSLGLAGVNEQFF	TGTGCCAGCAGCTTGGGGCTAGCGGGTGTTAATGAGCAGTTCTTC
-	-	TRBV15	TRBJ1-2	CATSRDPVSYGYTF	TGTGCCACCAGCAGAGATCCGGTCTCCTATGGCTACACCTTC
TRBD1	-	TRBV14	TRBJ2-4	CASSLNVGGANIQYF	TGTGCCAGCAGCCTCAATGTAGGGGGCGCGAACATTCAGTACTTC
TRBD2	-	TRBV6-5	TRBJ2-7	CASSFGTSSYEQYF	TGTGCCAGCAGTTTTGGGACTAGCTCCTACGAGCAGTACTTC
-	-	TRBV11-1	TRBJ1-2	CASSTSHNYGYTF	TGTGCCAGCAGCACCAGTCATAACTATGGCTACACCTTC
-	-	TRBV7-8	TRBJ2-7	CASSASPAYEQYF	TGCGCCAGCAGCGCCTCGCCTGCCTACGAGCAGTACTTC
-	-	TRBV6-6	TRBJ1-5	CASSNEGGLMESQHF	TGTGCCAGCAGCAACGAGGGGGGCTTAATGGAGTCCCAGCATTTT